The source of this T cell receptor (beta chain) is a study of OX40 agonist ivuxolimab in advanced cancers. In terms of the full investigation: Ivuxolimab, which targeted the costimulatory receptor OX40 (CD134), was an agonistic, fully human IgG2 monoclonal antibody. Among the approximately 50 dose-escalation patients, 19 had hepatocellular carcinoma, roughly 15 melanoma, 9 renal cell carcinoma and 9 head and neck cancer. Intravenous ivuxolimab was administered to patients every 2 weeks at six dose levels: 0.01, 0.1, 0.3, 1.5, 3 and 10 mg/kg. Prior anti-PD-1, anti-PD-L1 or anti-CTLA-4 therapy was permitted, and 40% to 50% of dose-escalation patients had received checkpoint inhibitors. In the dose-escalation cohort, more than 80% of patients were male, and the mean age was 60 years with a range of roughly 20 to 80. The paper describes the monotherapy dose-escalation part (N of about 52 patients) of the phase I trial of ivuxolimab. Partial responses were achieved by three dose-escalation patients, of whom one had hepatocellular carcinoma and two had cutaneous melanoma. Peripheral TCRbeta sequencing aimed to test whether ivuxolimab altered TCR sequence diversity and caused clonal T-cell expansion.

Comment on this clone: Its recognized antigen is unknown. No base quality information exists; no much larger clone differs at one position.

Findings and caveats that apply to the study as a whole: The antigen specificity of the clonally expanded peripheral T cells was not determined. Low levels of normalized T-cell clonal expansion were also shown by some nonresponding patients. In the 0.1-3.0 mg/kg groups, partial responders had among the lowest normalized peripheral clonal expansion, particularly in CD8+ T cells. Clonal expansion of both CD4+ and CD8+ blood T cells was observed from baseline to week 6 at doses 0.1 to 3.0 mg/kg. After ivuxolimab, more expanded clones were found on average in CD8+ T cells than in CD4+ T cells.

To sequence the TCRbeta CDR3 region, genomic DNA was isolated from the sorted cells. The immunoSEQ Assay was used to sequence the TCRbeta CDR3 regions. Not all clones reach the TCRdb copy of this immuneACCESS table, which keeps in-frame sequences only. Checked studies attribute under half of the gap to unresolved V genes and leave the rest unexplained. This sample holds approximately 90,000 clones; about 88% were observed only once. The ten largest clones represent 0.25% to 0.3% of the sample. Patients with autoimmune disease history or receiving systemic immunosuppression were excluded from the trial. Peripheral blood for TCR sequencing was collected from all dose cohorts at baseline, on cycle 4 day 1, and on cycle 7 day 1. The samples were taken from a phase I, first-in-human, multicenter, open-label dose-escalation trial of ivuxolimab. Adults with locally advanced or metastatic melanoma, renal cell, hepatocellular, or head and neck squamous cell carcinoma were enrolled in the trial. Before TCR sequencing, CD4+ T cells and CD8+ T cells from peripheral blood were sorted into separate populations.

The sequences come from CD4+ or CD8+ T cells sorted from blood, collected in a trial of the OX40 agonist ivuxolimab. The TCR sequence derives from an adult with an advanced solid tumor such as melanoma, head and neck, liver or kidney cancer.

The DNA sequence is as follows: TGCGCCAGCAGCTTCAGCACTAGCGGGACAGATACGCAGTATTTT. It is translated as CASSFSTSGTDTQYF. The sequence links TRBV5-1 to TRBJ2-3; the central 9 bases match TRBD2. V is trimmed back by 2 bases and J by 3 bases, and the junction contains 4 bases that no gene match accounts for. Per the germline V gene, SGHRS is the CDR1 and YFSETQ is the CDR2. Measured from the cysteine to the phenylalanine, the CDR3 is 15 residues long. Kept here is only the CDR3 DNA, which spans 45 bases and is read in frame from base 1.